This T cell receptor (beta chain) was found in a study of regulatory T cells in long-lasting Graves disease. Study results and limitations: Reduced TCR diversity was observed in persistent Graves' patients versus newly diagnosed patients.

iRepertoire HTBI primers and Arm-PCR of CDR3 regions built TCR beta libraries. MiXCR was run by TCRdb on the multiplex PCR reads, yielding one entry per CDR3 protein. The sample contains about 660,000 distinct CDR3 sequences, approximately 29% of which appear only once. As concerns this clonotype: Its cognate antigen is unknown.

Time point given: persistent/refractory GD, antithyroid drugs over 5 years with positive TRAb. PBMCs provided the RNA from which the TCR library was made. Guidelines of the American Thyroid Association were used to diagnose Graves' disease. Trimming cost V 6 bases and J 3 bases; bases outside gene matches: 8. In germline, CDR1 is SNHLY, CDR2 FYNNEI. This CDR3 has 14 residues. The clonotype comes from a female donor with Graves disease. The specimen was peripheral blood mononuclear cells (PBMCs), collected when the disease was refractory, from a patient treated with antithyroid drugs. The gene calls are TRBV2 and TRBJ2-7; 7 bases are a match to TRBD1. CDR3: CASSQGVGVYEQYF. CDR3 in DNA: TGTGCCAGCAGCCAGGGGGTAGGAGTCTACGAGCAGTACTTC.